The T cell receptor (beta chain) described here comes from a study of T-cell reconstitution after alpha-beta-depleted transplantation in children. CDR3 size: 16 residues. Many counts were recorded for this clonotype. This sample's TCRbeta library carried unique molecular identifier barcodes. Via MiXCR, TCRdb re-called the PCR reads, giving one row per CDR3 protein. The sample includes roughly 500,000 distinct CDR3 sequences, 12% seen only once; the top ten take 4.5% to 6%. The rearrangement links TRBV21-1 to TRBJ2-7; the table gives TRBD2 as D, unverified against the DNA. TRBV21-1 is shown as a pseudogene. The source is a human donor who donated a stem cell graft to a child with combined immunodeficiency. Sequenced material: PBMCs from the stem cell graft donor, taken from the stem cell graft. CDR3 protein: CASSKALNSGKLEQYF. For the CDR3, the DNA is TGTGCCAGCAGCAAGGCCCTGAATAGCGGGAAGCTTGAGCAGTACTTC.